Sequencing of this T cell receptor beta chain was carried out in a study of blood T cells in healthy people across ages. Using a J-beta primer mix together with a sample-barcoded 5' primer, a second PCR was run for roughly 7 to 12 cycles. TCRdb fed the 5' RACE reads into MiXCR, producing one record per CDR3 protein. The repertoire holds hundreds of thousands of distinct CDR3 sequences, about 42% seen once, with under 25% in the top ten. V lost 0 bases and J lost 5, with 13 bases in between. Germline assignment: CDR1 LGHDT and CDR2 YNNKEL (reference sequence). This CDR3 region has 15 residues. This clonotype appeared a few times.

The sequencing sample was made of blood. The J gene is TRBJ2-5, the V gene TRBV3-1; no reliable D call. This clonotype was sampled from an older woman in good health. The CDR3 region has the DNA TGTGCCAGCAGCCAAGATACGGGCTCCCGGGAGACCCAGTACTTC. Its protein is CASSQDTGSRETQYF.